Presented here are 12 T cell receptor beta chains from one specimen sequenced in a study of cytomegalovirus exposure and HLA in healthy donors. Clones were sequenced by immunoSEQ multiplex PCR, and TCRdb holds only the in-frame ones, with some missing. Altogether about 110,000 clones are present, roughly 86% being singletons, with the ten largest covering about 2%. The sample was PBMCs. These receptors all stem from a woman under 30 in good health and CMV-seronegative.

The CDR3 here is CASKSGAANTGELFF. CDR3 DNA: TGTGCCAGCAAAAGTGGGGCCGCGAACACCGGGGAGCTGTTTTTT. The chain employs TRBV19 and TRBJ2-2, with D maybe TRBD1 (5 bases). The germline V and J ends were trimmed by 9 bases and 0 bases, with 14 bases remaining between them. The germline V gene has CDR1 LNHDA and CDR2 SQIVND (reference sequence). The CDR3 contains 15 residues.

This clone has only a few counts. V usage is TRBV5-1 and J usage is TRBJ1-2, with TRBD1 matching over 7 bases. Germline V gives CDR1 SGHRS, CDR2 YFSETQ. The V gene end was trimmed by 3 bases and the J gene end by 4 bases; junction bases not matched to a gene: 12. This CDR3 spans 16 amino acids. The CDR3 region has the DNA TGCGCCAGCAGCTGGAGTACCGGGACAGTGGGCTATGGCTACACCTTC. It codes for CASSWSTGTVGYGYTF.

The chain recombines TRBV7-9 with TRBJ1-2; no firm D call. CDR3 length: 12 amino acids. V shed 5 bases and J shed 5 bases, with 9 bases lying between them. Germline CDR1 SEHNR, CDR2 FQNEAQ (reference sequence). CDR3 loop: CASSLDGYGYTF. The CDR3 DNA sequence: TGTGCCAGCAGCCTAGACGGTTATGGCTACACCTTC.

The chain recombines TRBV6-6 with TRBJ1-2, with unresolved D. Germline lookup yields CDR1 MNHNY and CDR2 SVGAGI (reference sequence). V gave up 6 bases and J gave up 2 bases, with 13 bases separating them. This CDR3 is 14 amino acids long. CDR3 in DNA: TGTGCCAGCAGCAGACAACAGACCAACTATGGCTACACCTTC. Its protein product is CASSRQQTNYGYTF.

The chain is built from TRBV5-1 and TRBJ1-2, with D perhaps matching TRBD1 (5 bases). Germline V gene lookup returns CDR1 SGHRS and CDR2 YFSETQ. The CDR3 totals 13 residues. V lost 4 bases to trimming and J lost 3 bases, with 10 bases between them. The CDR3 protein is CASSRGYDYGYTF. The CDR3 DNA reads TGCGCCAGCAGCAGGGGATACGACTATGGCTACACCTTC.

The J gene is TRBJ1-4, the V gene TRBV18; D unresolved. CDR3 length equals 16 residues. V was trimmed by 4 bases and J by 8 bases, leaving 20 bases between them. Germline CDR1 and CDR2: KGHSH and LQKENI. CDR3 sequence reads: CASSLSALGSDEKLFF. CDR3 nucleotide sequence: TGTGCCAGCTCACTGTCTGCATTGGGCTCTGACGAAAAACTGTTTTTT.

The chain has TRBV6-6 and TRBJ1-2, with D possibly matching TRBD1 (6 bases). The CDR3 runs 15 residues. Trimming pared 2 bases from V and 6 bases from J, leaving 16 bases between. CDR1 is MNHNY, CDR2 SVGAGI, per germline (reference sequence). The CDR3 sequence: CASSYGGARSNGYTF. The CDR3 DNA reads as TGTGCCAGCAGTTACGGGGGGGCAAGGAGCAATGGCTACACCTTC.

This chain joins TRBV18 and TRBJ1-2; D might be TRBD1 (5 bases). The CDR3 runs 14 residues. CDR1 and CDR2 (germline): KGHSH, LQKENI. V gave up 3 bases and J gave up 8 bases, with 16 bases separating them. This CDR3 is CASSPSGVDMGYTF. In DNA form, the CDR3 reads TGTGCCAGCTCACCCTCGGGGGTTGACATGGGCTACACCTTC.

V and J are TRBV4-3 and TRBJ1-2; D might be TRBD1 (5 bases). Trimming took off 0 bases at V and 2 bases at J, with 16 bases between the two ends. The CDR3 totals 17 residues. Germline V gene lookup returns CDR1 LGHNA and CDR2 YSLEER. The chain's CDR3 is CASSQEARAKTNYGYTF. The CDR3, as DNA: TGCGCCAGCAGCCAAGAAGCCAGGGCGAAAACCAACTATGGCTACACCTTC.

The chain combines TRBV27 with TRBJ2-2; tentatively, D is TRBD2 (5 bases). Between the trimmed V and J ends, which lost 10 bases and 6 bases, there was a span of 15 bases. The CDR3 extends over 13 amino acids. Germline lookup yields CDR1 MNHEY and CDR2 SMNVEV (reference sequence). The chain's CDR3 is CATQLVGAGELFF. CDR3 DNA sequence: TGTGCCACCCAGCTCGTGGGAGCCGGGGAGCTGTTTTTT.

The chain carries TRBV6-1 and TRBJ2-3; D perhaps matches TRBD2 (5 bases). V was pared by 6 bases and J by 1 base, with 8 bases between. CDR1 MNHNS and CDR2 SASEGT come from the germline V gene. The CDR3 runs 13 residues. The DNA for the CDR3 is TGTGCCAGCAGACTAGTTGGCACAGATACGCAGTATTTT. Protein: CASRLVGTDTQYF.

The chain combines TRBV28 with TRBJ1-4; 8 positions agree with TRBD1. The CDR3 sequence is 19 residues long. The germline CDR1 and CDR2 sequences are MDHEN and SYDVKM. Trimming took 5 bases from V and 14 from J; bases not matched to a gene: 28. The CDR3 sequence is CASSRRQGWPPRVLTPLFF. Written as DNA, the CDR3 is TGTGCCAGCAGTCGGCGACAGGGGTGGCCCCCCCGTGTGCTAACCCCTCTGTTTTTT.